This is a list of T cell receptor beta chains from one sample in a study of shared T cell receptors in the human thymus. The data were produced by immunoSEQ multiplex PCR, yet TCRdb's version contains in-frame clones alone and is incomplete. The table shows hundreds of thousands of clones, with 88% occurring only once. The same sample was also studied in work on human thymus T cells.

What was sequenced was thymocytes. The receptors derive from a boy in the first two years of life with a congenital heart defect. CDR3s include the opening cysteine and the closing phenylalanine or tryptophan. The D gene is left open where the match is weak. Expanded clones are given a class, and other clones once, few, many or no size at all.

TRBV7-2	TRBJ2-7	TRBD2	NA	TGTGCCAGCAGCTTTTCCGGGGAGGGCGAGCAGTACTTC	CASSFSGEGEQYF
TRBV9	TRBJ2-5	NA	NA	TGTGCCAGCAGCGTCGACGGGAACCAAGAGACCCAGTACTTC	CASSVDGNQETQYF
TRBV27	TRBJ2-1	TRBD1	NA	TGTGCCAGCAGCCACCACCATTCCCGGGACAGGGTCCGGTTGAGGACCTACAATGAGCAGTTCTTC	CASSHHHSRDRVRLRTYNEQFF
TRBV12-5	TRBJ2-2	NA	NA	TGTGCTAGTGGAGTTGACAGCTCGAACACCGGGGAGCTGTTTTTT	CASGVDSSNTGELFF
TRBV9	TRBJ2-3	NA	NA	TGTGCCAGCAGCGTAGGAAGTCGGGCCGAGGCAGGGGATACGCAGTATTTT	CASSVGSRAEAGDTQYF
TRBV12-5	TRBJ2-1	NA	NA	TGTGCTAGTGGTTTCCAGGCGGTGGGGCGTGCCAATGAGCAGTTCTTC	CASGFQAVGRANEQFF
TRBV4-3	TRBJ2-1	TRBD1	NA	TGCGCCAGCAGCCAAGATCTCGGGACAGGGGGCAGGGGTGAGCAGTTCTTC	CASSQDLGTGGRGEQFF
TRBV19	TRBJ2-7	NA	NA	TGTGCCAGTAGTTATTCAGGGTGTCCCCCGGGCTACGAGCAGTACTTC	CASSYSGCPPGYEQYF
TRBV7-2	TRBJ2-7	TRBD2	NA	TGTGCCAGCAGCAAGGACGAAGCGGGAGTAGACGTCGAGCAGTACTTC	CASSKDEAGVDVEQYF
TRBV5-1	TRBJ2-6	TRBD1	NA	TGCGCCAGCAGCTTTACAGGGGGCGCAACCTCTGGGGCCAACGTCCTGACTTTC	CASSFTGGATSGANVLTF
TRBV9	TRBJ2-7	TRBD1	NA	TGTGCCAGCAACAGGGGAGAGGGCCACGAGCAGTACTTC	CASNRGEGHEQYF
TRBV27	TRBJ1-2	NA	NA	TGTGCCACCTTGGGGAGAAAGGGCTACACCTTC	CATLGRKGYTF
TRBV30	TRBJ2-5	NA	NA	TGTGCCTGGACCGACAGGCAAGAGACCCAGTACTTC	CAWTDRQETQYF
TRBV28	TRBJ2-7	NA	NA	TGTGCCAGCAGTTTACAGTCCCCGGGAGCCGAGCAGTACTTC	CASSLQSPGAEQYF
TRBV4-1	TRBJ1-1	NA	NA	TGCGCCAGCAGCCCCCAGGGACTGATGAACACTGAAGCTTTCTTT	CASSPQGLMNTEAFF
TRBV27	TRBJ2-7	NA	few	TGTGCCAGCAGTTTAGGGGGGGCGCAGTACGAGCAGTACTTC	CASSLGGAQYEQYF
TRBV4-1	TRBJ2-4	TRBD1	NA	TGCGCCAGCAGCCAAGATCAATGGACAGGGACGACTAACAACATTCAGTACTTC	CASSQDQWTGTTNNIQYF
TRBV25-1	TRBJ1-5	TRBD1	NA	TGTGCCAGCAGTGAACTTGATAACCAGGGGGCGAATCAGCCCCAGCATTTT	CASSELDNQGANQPQHF
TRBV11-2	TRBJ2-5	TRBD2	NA	TGTGCCAGCAGCTGCCGGGAGGCTCTCCAAGAGACCCAGTACTTC	CASSCREALQETQYF
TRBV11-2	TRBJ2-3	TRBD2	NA	TGTGCCAGCAGCTCGCTAGCGGGAGCGGATACGCAGTATTTT	CASSSLAGADTQYF
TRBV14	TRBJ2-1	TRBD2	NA	TGTGCCAGCAGCCAAGATGATGGTCTGGGTCGACTAGCGGGTCCAAATGAGCAGTTCTTC	CASSQDDGLGRLAGPNEQFF
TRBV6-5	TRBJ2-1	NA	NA	TGTGCCAGCCTCGACAGTACTAACAATGAGCAGTTCTTC	CASLDSTNNEQFF
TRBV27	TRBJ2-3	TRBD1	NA	TGTGCCAGCAGTTTCTTGGACAGGCCTCCTAGCACAGATACGCAGTATTTT	CASSFLDRPPSTDTQYF
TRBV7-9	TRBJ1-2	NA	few	TGTGCCAGCAGCTCCCCACAGGTCTACACCTTC	CASSSPQVYTF
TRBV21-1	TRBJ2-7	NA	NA	TGTGCCAGCAGCAAACCGACCGGGACAGCTCCGGAGCAGTACTTC	CASSKPTGTAPEQYF
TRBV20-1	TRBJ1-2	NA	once	TGCAGTGCTACAGGGTTTGTCTACACCTTC	CSATGFVYTF
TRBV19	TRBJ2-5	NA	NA	TGTGCCAGTAGTCCCCTTGGGCCGTGGGAGACCCAGTACTTC	CASSPLGPWETQYF
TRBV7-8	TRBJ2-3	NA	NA	TGTGCCAGCAGCCTGACTCTCAGGGCGCAGTATTTT	CASSLTLRAQYF
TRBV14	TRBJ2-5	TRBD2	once	TGTGCCAGCAGCCAAAAGCGGGAGTCCCCAGTAAAAGGCCAAGAGACCCAGTACTTC	CASSQKRESPVKGQETQYF
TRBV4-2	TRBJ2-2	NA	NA	TGTGCCAGCAGCCTCGGGACATCGAACACCGGGGAGCTGTTTTTT	CASSLGTSNTGELFF
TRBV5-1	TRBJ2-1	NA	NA	TGCGCCAGCAGCTTGGCCTCTAAAAACCGAGGCGATGAGCAGTTCTTC	CASSLASKNRGDEQFF
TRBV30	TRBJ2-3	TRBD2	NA	TGTGCCTGGAGTGTTGGGACTAGCGGGAGTCGGAGCACAGATACGCAGTATTTT	CAWSVGTSGSRSTDTQYF
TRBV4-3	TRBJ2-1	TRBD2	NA	TGCGCCAGCAGCCAAGGGCGCCTAGCGGGATATAATGAGCAGTTCTTC	CASSQGRLAGYNEQFF
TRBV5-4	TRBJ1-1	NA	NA	TGTGCCAGCAGCCCGCCCCCGACACAGGGTATGAACACTGAAGCTTTCTTT	CASSPPPTQGMNTEAFF
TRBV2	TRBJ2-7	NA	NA	TGTGCCAGCAGTGAAGTCACTACAGGGCCTTCCTACGAGCAGTACTTC	CASSEVTTGPSYEQYF
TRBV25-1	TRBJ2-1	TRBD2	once	TGTGCCAGCAGGGGTCAGGGTAGCGGGAGGGTCTACAATGAGCAGTTCTTC	CASRGQGSGRVYNEQFF
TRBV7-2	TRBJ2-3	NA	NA	TGTGCCAGCAGCAAGGGGGACCATTACACAGATACGCAGTATTTT	CASSKGDHYTDTQYF
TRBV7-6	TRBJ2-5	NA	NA	TGTGCCAGCAGCTTAGATCCCAATAGGGGAAACCAAGAGACCCAGTACTTC	CASSLDPNRGNQETQYF
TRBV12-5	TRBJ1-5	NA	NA	TGTGCTAGTGGTTTGGTACGAAATAGTTCGGCGGGAAAGATAGTTATTGGCAATCAGCCCCAGCATTTT	CASGLVRNSSAGKIVIGNQPQHF
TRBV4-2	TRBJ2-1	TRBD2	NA	TGTGCCAGCAGGCTAGCGGGAGCAGGGGTCAATGAGCAGTTCTTC	CASRLAGAGVNEQFF
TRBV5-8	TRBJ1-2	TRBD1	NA	TGTGCCAGCAGCTTGGGTAGGGGGCGCAGGAGCTACACCTTC	CASSLGRGRRSYTF
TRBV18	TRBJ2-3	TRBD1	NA	TGTGCCAGCTCACCACCGGGGACAGGGGGCACAGATACGCAGTATTTT	CASSPPGTGGTDTQYF
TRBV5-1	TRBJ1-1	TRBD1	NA	TGCGCCAGCAGCATACAAGGGACAGAATGTCATGGGAACACTGAAGCTTTCTTT	CASSIQGTECHGNTEAFF
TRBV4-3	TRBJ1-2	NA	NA	TGCGCCAGCAGCCACCCGATTCCGGCAAACGGGGACTATGGCTACACCTTC	CASSHPIPANGDYGYTF
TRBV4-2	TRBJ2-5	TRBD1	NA	TGTGCCAGCAGCCAAAAGGTGACGGACAGGGGACGAGAGACCCAGTACTTC	CASSQKVTDRGRETQYF
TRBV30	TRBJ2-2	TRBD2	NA	TGTGCCTGCAGACCACAATTGACTAGCGGGAGGTCCGGGGAGCTGTTTTTT	CACRPQLTSGRSGELFF
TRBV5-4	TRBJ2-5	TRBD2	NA	TGTGCCAGCATCCCACGGGCTAGCGGGGACCAAGAGACCCAGTACTTC	CASIPRASGDQETQYF
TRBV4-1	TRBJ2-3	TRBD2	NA	TGCGCCAGCAGCCCCGCGCGGGGGACTAGCGGGAGAGATCGAGATACGCAGTATTTT	CASSPARGTSGRDRDTQYF
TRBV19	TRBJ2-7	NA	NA	TGTGCCAGTAGTATAGCAACAGCCAATCTCTACGAGCAGTACTTC	CASSIATANLYEQYF